This T cell receptor beta chain emerged from a study of CD8 T cells in ankylosing spondylitis. The CDR3 extends over 13 amino acids. V lost 8 bases and J 6 bases, leaving 16 bases between the germline ends. CDR1 MNHEY and CDR2 SVGEGT come from the germline V gene. With regard to this clonotype: Its specificity is not known.

TCRdb fed the 5' RACE reads into MiXCR, producing one record per CDR3 protein. The top ten hold over 1% of the sample, which has hundreds of thousands of distinct CDR3 sequences, roughly 15% seen once. Study findings and constraints: Previous work reported some of these motif variants in the synovial fluid and blood of reactive arthritis. A TCR beta motif of fewer than 10 highly homologous variants seemed to mark ankylosing spondylitis blood. Clones linked with disease were CD8+ and fairly uncommon in the peripheral blood.

The clonotype comes from a male donor with ankylosing spondylitis. The V gene is TRBV6-2 or TRBV6-3, the J gene TRBJ1-1; possibly TRBD1 for D (5 bases). Sequenced material: blood, either unsorted or a sorted T cell fraction (not recorded which). CDR3: CASAHRGGPEAFF. CDR3 DNA: TGTGCCAGCGCCCACCGGGGGGGACCTGAAGCTTTCTTT.